This TCR beta chain comes out of a study of early T cells in non-severe SARS-CoV-2 infection. The protocol attached unique molecular identifiers to individual cDNA molecules. Each CDR3 protein gets one entry after TCRdb re-called the 5' RACE reads with MiXCR. The sample holds 30,000 to 40,000 distinct CDR3 sequences, roughly 9.3% seen once. In this sample, this clonotype turned up a few times. The CDR3 runs 12 residues. CDR1 is SQVTM, CDR2 ANQGSEA, per germline. V dropped 7 bases and J dropped 2 bases, with 12 bases sitting between them. This sequence joins TRBV29-1 and TRBJ2-7; D is perhaps TRBD1 (6 bases). The clonotype originates from an adult who was a healthcare worker with PCR-confirmed SARS-CoV-2 infection or an uninfected control (not recorded which). Sequenced: whole blood. The CDR3 reads CSAGAGAYEQYF. In nucleotides, the CDR3 is TGCAGCGCCGGGGCAGGGGCCTACGAGCAGTACTTC.